These 2 T cell receptor beta chains share one sample of origin, sequenced in a study of tumor-infiltrating lymphocytes in localized non-small cell lung cancer. Using immunoSEQ multiplex PCR, the repertoire was profiled, and TCRdb retains in-frame clones only, with some absent. The sample carries around 3,000 clones, 70% recorded once. Sequenced input: uninvolved lung tissue not adjacent to the tumor. The receptor source for this set is a human donor with non-small cell lung cancer.

This clone has more than one count but fewer than ten. The chain couples TRBV7-2 to TRBJ1-2; D perhaps matches TRBD1 (5 bases). The V end was cut by 1 base, the J end by 5 bases, with 17 bases between. The CDR3 loop spans 16 amino acids. Germline V gene lookup returns CDR1 SGHTA and CDR2 FQGNSA. Here the CDR3 DNA reads TGTGCCAGCAGCTTAGTAGTTGGCTCCGGGGGGTATGGCTACACCTTC. Its translation: CASSLVVGSGGYGYTF.

The gene calls are TRBV4-2 and TRBJ2-5; 13 bases are a match to TRBD2. Germline CDR1 and CDR2: LGHNA and YNFKEQ. V lost 7 bases to trimming and J lost 3 bases; unmatched junction nucleotides: 8. CDR3 length: 16 amino acids. CDR3 coding DNA: TGTGCCAGCACCTTTTCCGGGACTAGCGGGGAAGAGACCCAGTACTTC. Translating gives CASTFSGTSGEETQYF.